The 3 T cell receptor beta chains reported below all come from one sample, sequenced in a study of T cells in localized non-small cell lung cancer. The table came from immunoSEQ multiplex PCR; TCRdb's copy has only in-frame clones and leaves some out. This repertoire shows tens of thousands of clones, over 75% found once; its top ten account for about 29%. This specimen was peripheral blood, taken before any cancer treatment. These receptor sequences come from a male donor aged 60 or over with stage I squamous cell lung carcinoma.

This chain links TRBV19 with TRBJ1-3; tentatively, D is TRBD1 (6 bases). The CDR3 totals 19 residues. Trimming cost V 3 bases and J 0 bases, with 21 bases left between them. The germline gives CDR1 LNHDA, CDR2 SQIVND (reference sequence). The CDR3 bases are TGTGCCAGTAGTATTTGGTTTCGGACAGCTCCGTCCTCTGGAAACACCATATATTTT. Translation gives CASSIWFRTAPSSGNTIYF.

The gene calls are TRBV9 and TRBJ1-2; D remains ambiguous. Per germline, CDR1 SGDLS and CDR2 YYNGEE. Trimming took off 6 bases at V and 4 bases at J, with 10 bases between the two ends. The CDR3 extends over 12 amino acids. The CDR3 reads CASTRQAYGYTF. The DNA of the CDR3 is TGTGCCAGCACACGGCAGGCCTATGGCTACACCTTC.

CDR3 nucleotides: TGCGCCAGCAGCTTCCAGGGGGTCACTGAAGCTTTCTTT. Protein sequence: CASSFQGVTEAFF. This rearrangement joins TRBV5-1 to TRBJ1-1; the match to TRBD1 covers 7 bases. CDR1 and CDR2 (germline): SGHRS, YFSETQ. V shed 2 bases, J shed 4 bases, and the junction held 2 bases outside the gene matches. This CDR3 has 13 residues.